This T cell receptor beta chain was profiled in a study of shared clonotypes between healthy human individuals. Notes on the study in general: When naive CD4 clonotypes were compared across several donors, about 4.8% were shared.

As to this clone: The antigen remains unidentified.

Germline assignment: CDR1 SGHRS and CDR2 YFSETQ. The CDR3 spans 16 residues. V was clipped by 0 bases and J by 5 bases, with 16 bases between them. Execution of the assay was at deep level. Genomic DNA per cell subset filled all wells of several immunoSEQ plates. Profiling relied on immunoSEQ multiplex PCR, and the TCRdb table lists in-frame clones only, not all of them. Counted here are approximately 2,000,000 clones, about 90% occurring once; the ten biggest clones make up 0.37%. The donor cohort consisted entirely of Caucasian adults residing in Nashville, Tennessee. Sequencing was carried out using naive CD4+ T cells from PBMCs. Subset given: CD45RA+ positively selected. The chain employs TRBV5-1 and TRBJ2-3; the D call may be TRBD1 or TRBD2 (5 bases each). This sequence was found in a man younger than 35 in good health. Some clones in this sample may be carry-over from other donors' samples. CDR3 region: CASSLGYGAPGDTQYF. The CDR3 bases are TGCGCCAGCAGCTTGGGGTACGGGGCTCCGGGAGATACGCAGTATTTT.